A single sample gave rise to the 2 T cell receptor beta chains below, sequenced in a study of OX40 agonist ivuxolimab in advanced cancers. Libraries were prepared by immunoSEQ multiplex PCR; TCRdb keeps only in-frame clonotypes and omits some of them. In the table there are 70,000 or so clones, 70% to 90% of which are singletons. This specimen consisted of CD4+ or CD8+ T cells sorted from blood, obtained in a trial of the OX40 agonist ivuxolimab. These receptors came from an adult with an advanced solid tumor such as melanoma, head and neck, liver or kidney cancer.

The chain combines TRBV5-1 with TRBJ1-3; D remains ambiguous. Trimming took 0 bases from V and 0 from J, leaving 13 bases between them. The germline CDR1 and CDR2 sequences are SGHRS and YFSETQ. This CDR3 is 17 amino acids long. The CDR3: CASSLEGRLISGNTIYF. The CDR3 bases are TGCGCCAGCAGCTTGGAAGGGCGTTTAATCTCTGGAAACACCATATATTTT.

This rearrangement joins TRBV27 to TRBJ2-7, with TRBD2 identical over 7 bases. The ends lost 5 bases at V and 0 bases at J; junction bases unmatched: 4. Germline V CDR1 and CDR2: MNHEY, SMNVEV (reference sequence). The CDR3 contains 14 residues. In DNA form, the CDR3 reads TGTGCCAGCAGTGTGCAGCGGGGCTCCTACGAGCAGTACTTC. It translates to CASSVQRGSYEQYF.